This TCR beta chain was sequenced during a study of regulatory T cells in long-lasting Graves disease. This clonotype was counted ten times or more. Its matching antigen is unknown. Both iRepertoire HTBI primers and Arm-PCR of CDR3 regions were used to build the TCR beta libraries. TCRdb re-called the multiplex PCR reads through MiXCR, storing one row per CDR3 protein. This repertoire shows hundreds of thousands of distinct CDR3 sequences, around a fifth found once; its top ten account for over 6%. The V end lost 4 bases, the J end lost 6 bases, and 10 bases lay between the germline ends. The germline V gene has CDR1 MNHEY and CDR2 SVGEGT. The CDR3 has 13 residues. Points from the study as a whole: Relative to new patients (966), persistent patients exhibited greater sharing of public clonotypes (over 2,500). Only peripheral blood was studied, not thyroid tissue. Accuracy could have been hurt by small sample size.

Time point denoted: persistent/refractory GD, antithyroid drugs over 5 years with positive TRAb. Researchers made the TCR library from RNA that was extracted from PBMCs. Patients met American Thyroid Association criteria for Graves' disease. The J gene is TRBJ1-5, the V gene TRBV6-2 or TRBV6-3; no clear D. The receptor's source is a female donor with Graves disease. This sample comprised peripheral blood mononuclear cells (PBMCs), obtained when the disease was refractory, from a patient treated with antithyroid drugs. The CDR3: CASSLEVGQPQHF. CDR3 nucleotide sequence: TGTGCCAGCAGTTTAGAAGTAGGTCAGCCCCAGCATTTT.